The 8 T cell receptor beta chains listed next were all sequenced from one sample in a study of glioma-infiltrating T cells. TCR alpha and beta CDR3 regions were amplified from RNA using iRepertoire nested multiplex PCR. TCRdb ran MiXCR on the multiplex PCR reads and lists one entry per CDR3 protein. There are about 130,000 distinct CDR3 sequences in the sample; around a quarter occur only once, and 27% lies in the top ten. Sequencing was done on a sample of glioma tissue, nonneoplastic brain tissue, or PBMCs (not recorded which). The source is a human donor with low-grade glioma or glioblastoma, undergoing nonglioma brain surgery, or in good health (not recorded which).

The V gene is TRBV5-1, the J gene TRBJ1-1; D gene ambiguous. The CDR3 runs to 14 residues. The ends were cut back, 0 bases at V and 5 bases at J, with 11 bases in the middle. The germline V gene has CDR1 SGHRS and CDR2 YFSETQ. The chain's CDR3 is CASSLVRAGTEAFF. Here the CDR3 DNA reads TGCGCCAGCAGCTTGGTTCGGGCCGGAACTGAAGCTTTCTTT.

There are many counts of this clonotype. V gene TRBV6-1 combines with J gene TRBJ1-3, with unresolved D. CDR3 length equals 12 residues. Germline V gene data show CDR1 as MNHNS and CDR2 as SASEGT. Trimming left V 3 bases short and J 3 bases short, with 3 bases between. CDR3: CASSDGGNTIYF. In nucleotides, the CDR3 is TGTGCCAGCAGTGATGGTGGAAACACCATATATTTT.

This clonotype came up many times. The chain uses TRBV24-1 and TRBJ2-3; D not certain. Germline V gene lookup returns CDR1 KGHDR and CDR2 SFDVKD. V lost 8 bases and J lost 1, with 9 bases in between. This CDR3 region has 13 residues. CDR3 amino acids: CATTPPGTDTQYF. CDR3 sequence (DNA): TGTGCCACCACCCCGCCTGGCACAGATACGCAGTATTTT.

The chain uses TRBV5-4 and TRBJ1-2, with 10 bases that match TRBD1. This CDR3 region has 15 residues. Per germline, CDR1 SGHNT and CDR2 YYREEE (reference sequence). V lost 0 bases and J lost 7; bases outside the gene matches: 6. CDR3 amino acids: CASSLGDRGRSGYTF. The CDR3 DNA is TGTGCCAGCAGCTTGGGCGACAGGGGGCGTTCTGGCTACACCTTC.

The V gene is TRBV11-2, the J gene TRBJ1-4; the D is unclear. Germline V gives CDR1 SGHAT, CDR2 FQNNGV. The CDR3 runs 15 residues. The V end was cut by 3 bases, the J end by 8 bases, with 16 bases between. CDR3 residues: CASSLNFLSEEKLFF. The CDR3 DNA sequence: TGTGCCAGCAGCTTGAATTTCTTGTCGGAGGAAAAACTGTTTTTT.

This clonotype was observed a few times. The rearrangement joins TRBV18 to TRBJ1-1; TRBD1 aligns across 10 bases. V lost 5 bases to trimming and J lost 0 bases; unmatched junction nucleotides: 3. CDR1 is KGHSH and CDR2 is LQKENI in the germline V gene. CDR3 length equals 15 residues. The CDR3 sequence: CASSGGQGMNTEAFF. The CDR3 DNA reads as TGTGCCAGCTCAGGGGGACAGGGGATGAACACTGAAGCTTTCTTT.

This clonotype came up a few times. The rearrangement joins TRBV24-1 to TRBJ1-1; 8 positions agree with TRBD1. This CDR3 comprises 16 residues. The junction had 7 bases not matched to a gene; V was cut back by 0 bases and J by 5 bases. Per the germline V gene, CDR1 is KGHDR and CDR2 is SFDVKD. The CDR3 DNA is TGTGCCACCAGTGATTTGGTGTCAGGGGGCTTGACTGAAGCTTTCTTT. Its protein is CATSDLVSGGLTEAFF.

The sample holds many counts of this clonotype. The chain has TRBV6-1 and TRBJ1-1; TRBD1 matches 7 bases. Germline V gene data show CDR1 as MNHNS and CDR2 as SASEGT. This CDR3 has 13 amino acids. V gave up 5 bases and J gave up 4 bases; unmatched junction bases: 4. The CDR3 nucleotides are TGTGCCAGCAGTTGGAGGGACAGCACTGAAGCTTTCTTT. Its translation is CASSWRDSTEAFF.